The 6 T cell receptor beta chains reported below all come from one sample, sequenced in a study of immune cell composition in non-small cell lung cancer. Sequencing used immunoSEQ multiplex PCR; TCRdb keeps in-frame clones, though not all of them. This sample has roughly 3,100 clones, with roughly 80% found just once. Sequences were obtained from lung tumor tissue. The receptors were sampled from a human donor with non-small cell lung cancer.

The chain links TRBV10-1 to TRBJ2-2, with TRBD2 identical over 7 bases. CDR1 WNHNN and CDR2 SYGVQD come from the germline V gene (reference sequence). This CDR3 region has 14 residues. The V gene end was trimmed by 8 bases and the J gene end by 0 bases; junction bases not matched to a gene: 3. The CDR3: CASQRDSNTGELFF. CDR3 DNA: TGCGCCAGCCAGCGGGACTCGAACACCGGGGAGCTGTTTTTT.

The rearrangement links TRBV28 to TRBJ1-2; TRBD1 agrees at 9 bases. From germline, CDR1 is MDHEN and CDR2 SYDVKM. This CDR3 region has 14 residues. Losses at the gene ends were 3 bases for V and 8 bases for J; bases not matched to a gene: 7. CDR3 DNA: TGTGCCAGCAGTTTCCAACAGGGGGCGCGGGGCTACACCTTC. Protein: CASSFQQGARGYTF.

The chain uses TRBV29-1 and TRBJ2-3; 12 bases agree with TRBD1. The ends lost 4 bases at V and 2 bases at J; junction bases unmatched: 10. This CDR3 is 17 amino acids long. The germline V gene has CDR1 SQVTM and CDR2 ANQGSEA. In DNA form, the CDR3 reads TGCAGCGTTGTCCCTGGGACAGGGGGCGCCGCCACAGATACGCAGTATTTT. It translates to CSVVPGTGGAATDTQYF.

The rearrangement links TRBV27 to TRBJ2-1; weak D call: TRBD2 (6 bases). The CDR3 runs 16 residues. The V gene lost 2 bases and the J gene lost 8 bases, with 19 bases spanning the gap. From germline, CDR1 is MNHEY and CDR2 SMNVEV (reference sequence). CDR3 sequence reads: CASSLRDFPFWDEQFF. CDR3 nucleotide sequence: TGTGCCAGCAGTTTACGGGACTTCCCCTTCTGGGATGAGCAGTTCTTC.

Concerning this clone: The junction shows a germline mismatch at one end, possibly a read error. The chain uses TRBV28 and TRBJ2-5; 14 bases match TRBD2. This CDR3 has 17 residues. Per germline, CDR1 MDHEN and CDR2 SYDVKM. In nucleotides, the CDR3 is TGTGCCAGCAGCCGCCCGGGGACTAGCGGGAGCCAAAAGACCCAGTACTTC. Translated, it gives CASSRPGTSGSQKTQYF.

The CDR3 region is CASSEPGQGIPYEQYF. The DNA of the CDR3 is TGTGCCAGCAGTGAACCGGGACAGGGTATCCCCTACGAGCAGTACTTC. The rearrangement links TRBV6-1 to TRBJ2-7, with 9 bases lining up with TRBD1. The V gene end was trimmed by 2 bases and the J gene end by 2 bases; junction bases not matched to a gene: 7. The length of the CDR3 is 16 residues. CDR1 and CDR2 (germline): MNHNS, SASEGT.